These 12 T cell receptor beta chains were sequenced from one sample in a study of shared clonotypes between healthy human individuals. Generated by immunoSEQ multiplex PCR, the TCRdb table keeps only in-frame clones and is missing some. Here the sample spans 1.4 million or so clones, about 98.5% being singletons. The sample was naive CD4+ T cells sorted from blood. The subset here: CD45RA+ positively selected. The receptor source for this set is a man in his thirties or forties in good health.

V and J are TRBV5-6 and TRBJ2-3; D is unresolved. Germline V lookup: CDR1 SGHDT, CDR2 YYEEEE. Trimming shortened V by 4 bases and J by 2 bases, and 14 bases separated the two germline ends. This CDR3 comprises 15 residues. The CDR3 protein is CASSQLETVTDTQYF. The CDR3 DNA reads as TGTGCCAGCAGCCAGTTAGAGACTGTCACAGATACGCAGTATTTT.

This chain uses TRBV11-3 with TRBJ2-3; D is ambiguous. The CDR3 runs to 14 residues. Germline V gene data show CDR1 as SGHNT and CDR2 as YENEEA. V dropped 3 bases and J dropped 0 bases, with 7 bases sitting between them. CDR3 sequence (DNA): TGTGCCAGCAGCTTCTCTGTTAGCACAGATACGCAGTATTTT. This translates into CASSFSVSTDTQYF.

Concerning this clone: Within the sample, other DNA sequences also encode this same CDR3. The CDR3: CASSYRRFSSYNEQFF. The DNA of the CDR3 is TGTGCCAGCAGTTACCGCAGGTTTAGCTCCTACAATGAGCAGTTCTTC. This chain links TRBV6-5 with TRBJ2-1; no firm D call. V was clipped by 2 bases and J by 0 bases, with 11 bases between them. The V gene's germline CDR1 is MNHEY and CDR2 SVGAGI. The CDR3 sequence is 16 residues long.

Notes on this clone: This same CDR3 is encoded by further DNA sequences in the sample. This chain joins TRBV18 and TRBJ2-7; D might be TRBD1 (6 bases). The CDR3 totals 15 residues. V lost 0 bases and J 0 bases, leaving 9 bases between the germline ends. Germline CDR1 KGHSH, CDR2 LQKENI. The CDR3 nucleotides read TGTGCCAGCTCACCACCGGGGGCCAGCTCCTACGAGCAGTACTTC. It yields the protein CASSPPGASSYEQYF.

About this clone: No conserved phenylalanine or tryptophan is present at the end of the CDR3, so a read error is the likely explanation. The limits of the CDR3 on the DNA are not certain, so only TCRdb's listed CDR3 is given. This CDR3 is CASSDGTSGSN. The chain links TRBV6-4 to TRBJ2-7; the D call TRBD2 from the table was never checked on the DNA. Germline V gene sequence: CDR1 MRHNA, CDR2 SNTAGT. 11 amino acids form the CDR3, both terminal residues included.

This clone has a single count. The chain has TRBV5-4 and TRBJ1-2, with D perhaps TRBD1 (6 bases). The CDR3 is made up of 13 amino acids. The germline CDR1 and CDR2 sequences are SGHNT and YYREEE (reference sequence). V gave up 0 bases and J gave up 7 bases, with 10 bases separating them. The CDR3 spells CASSLAGGSGYTF. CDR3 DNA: TGTGCCAGCAGCTTGGCGGGGGGCTCTGGCTACACCTTC.

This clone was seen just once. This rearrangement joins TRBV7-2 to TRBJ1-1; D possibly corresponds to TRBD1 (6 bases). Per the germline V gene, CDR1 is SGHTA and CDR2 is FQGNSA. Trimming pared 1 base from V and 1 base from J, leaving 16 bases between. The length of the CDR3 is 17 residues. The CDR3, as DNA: TGTGCCAGCAGCTTAGAGACAGGCAGGTTGCGGAACACTGAAGCTTTCTTT. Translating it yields CASSLETGRLRNTEAFF.

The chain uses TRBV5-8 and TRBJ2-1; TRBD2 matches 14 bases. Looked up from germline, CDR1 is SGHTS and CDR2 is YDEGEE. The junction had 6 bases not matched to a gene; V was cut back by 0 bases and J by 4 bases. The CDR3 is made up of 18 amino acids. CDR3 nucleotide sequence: TGTGCCAGCAGCTTGGCCCGACTAGCGGGAGGGGTATACAATGAGCAGTTCTTC. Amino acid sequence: CASSLARLAGGVYNEQFF.

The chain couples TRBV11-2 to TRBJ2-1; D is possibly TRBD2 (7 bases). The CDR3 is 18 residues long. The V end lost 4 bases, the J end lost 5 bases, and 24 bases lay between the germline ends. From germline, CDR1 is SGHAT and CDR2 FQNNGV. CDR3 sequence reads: CASSSLVRVGGPNNEQFF. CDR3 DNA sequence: TGTGCCAGCAGCTCGCTCGTACGAGTGGGGGGGCCCAACAATGAGCAGTTCTTC.

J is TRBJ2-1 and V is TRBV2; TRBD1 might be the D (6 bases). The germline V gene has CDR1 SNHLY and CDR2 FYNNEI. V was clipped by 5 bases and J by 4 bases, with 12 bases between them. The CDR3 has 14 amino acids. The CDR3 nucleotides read TGTGCCAGCAGTCGACAGGACTCATACAATGAGCAGTTCTTC. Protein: CASSRQDSYNEQFF.

CDR3 residues: CASSFGHRGYNEQFF. Written as DNA, the CDR3 is TGTGCCAGCAGCTTCGGGCACCGCGGCTACAATGAGCAGTTCTTC. The chain is built from TRBV5-5 and TRBJ2-1, with unresolved D. Germline V gene data show CDR1 as SGHKS and CDR2 as YYEKEE (reference sequence). Trimming took 2 bases from V and 3 from J, leaving 12 bases between them. The CDR3 has 15 residues.

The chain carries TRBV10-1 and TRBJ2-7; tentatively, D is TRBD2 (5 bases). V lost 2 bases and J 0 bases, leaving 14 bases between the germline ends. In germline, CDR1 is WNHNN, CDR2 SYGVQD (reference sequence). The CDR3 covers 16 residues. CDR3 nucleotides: TGCGCCAGCAGTGAGGCCAGCACGGGGAGCTCCTACGAGCAGTACTTC. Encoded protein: CASSEASTGSSYEQYF.